Shown below are 30 T cell receptor beta chains from a single sample sequenced in a study of shared clonotypes between healthy human individuals. Libraries were prepared by immunoSEQ multiplex PCR; TCRdb keeps only in-frame clonotypes and omits some of them. This table holds more than 2 million clones, just under 95% found once. Positive CCR7 selection of CD45RO-negative cells yielded the naive CD8 cells, and terminally differentiated effector memory CD45RA+ cells were excluded. The sample taken for sequencing was naive CD8+ T cells from PBMCs. These receptors all come from a man younger than 35 in good health. Some clones in this sample may be carry-over from other donors' samples.

The J gene is TRBJ2-5, the V gene TRBV27; 7 nucleotides align to TRBD1. The J call may be mistaken, given a closer DNA end match to TRBJ2-7. Germline CDR1 is MNHEY and CDR2 is SMNVEV (reference sequence). The CDR3 loop spans 12 amino acids. CDR3 loop: CASRDSKNEQYF. In DNA, the CDR3 is TGTGCCAGTCGGGACAGTAAGAACGAGCAGTACTTC.

J is TRBJ2-5 and V is TRBV11-2; either TRBD1 or TRBD2 may fit D (5 bases each). V shed 0 bases and J shed 3 bases, with 17 bases lying between them. The CDR3 is 17 residues long. The germline CDR1 and CDR2 sequences are SGHAT and FQNNGV. CDR3 sequence reads: CASSLERWVGEKETQYF. For the CDR3, the DNA is TGTGCCAGCAGCTTAGAAAGGTGGGTGGGGGAGAAAGAGACCCAGTACTTC.

This chain links TRBV7-2 with TRBJ1-5; 7 bases match TRBD1. The V gene's germline CDR1 is SGHTA and CDR2 FQGNSA. With V trimmed by 3 bases and J by 2 bases, 7 bases remained unmatched. This CDR3 region has 16 residues. The CDR3 region is CASSLGPGGGNQPQHF. The CDR3 nucleotides are TGTGCCAGCAGCTTGGGCCCAGGGGGGGGCAATCAGCCCCAGCATTTT.

This clone was observed a few times. This sample also contains other DNA sequences that code for the same CDR3. The chain uses TRBV9 and TRBJ1-1; D call uncertain. The CDR3 length is 12 residues. Deletions cut 0 bases from V and 3 bases from J, with 3 bases between. CDR1 is SGDLS, CDR2 YYNGEE, per germline. Here the CDR3 reads CASSVGDTEAFF. The CDR3, as DNA: TGTGCCAGCAGCGTAGGGGACACTGAAGCTTTCTTT.

The chain couples TRBV9 to TRBJ1-2; tentative D call: TRBD1 (5 bases). The CDR3 spans 15 residues. The germline gives CDR1 SGDLS, CDR2 YYNGEE. Trimming stripped 4 bases from V and 6 bases from J, with 19 bases between. The CDR3 sequence is CASSPWDRVRDGYTF. In DNA, the CDR3 is TGTGCCAGCAGCCCTTGGGACCGGGTGCGCGATGGCTACACCTTC.

The rearrangement joins TRBV27 to TRBJ1-6; D is uncertain. CDR3 length: 15 residues. Germline assignment: CDR1 MNHEY and CDR2 SMNVEV (reference sequence). V was trimmed by 3 bases and J by 3 bases, leaving 9 bases between them. The CDR3 reads CASSFARFYNSPLHF. CDR3 coding DNA: TGTGCCAGCAGTTTTGCACGGTTCTATAATTCACCCCTCCACTTT.

The rearrangement joins TRBV7-8 to TRBJ2-1; D may be TRBD1 or TRBD2 (5 bases each). The CDR3 length is 13 residues. CDR1 is SGHVS and CDR2 is FQNEAQ in the germline V gene. V dropped 1 base and J dropped 9 bases, with 10 bases sitting between them. The CDR3 nucleotides are TGTGCCAGCAGCTTAGTGGGGGTAAGTGAGCAGTTCTTC. Protein sequence: CASSLVGVSEQFF.

The rearrangement links TRBV5-5 to TRBJ2-7; 7 bases line up with TRBD2. The germline CDR1 and CDR2 sequences are SGHKS and YYEKEE (reference sequence). This CDR3 region has 15 residues. Germline trimming cut 0 bases from V and 0 bases from J; bases unmatched to any gene: 3. CDR3 residues: CASSLELAASYEQYF. CDR3 sequence (DNA): TGTGCCAGCAGCTTGGAGCTAGCGGCCTCCTACGAGCAGTACTTC. Drawing the rest from reference TRBV5-5 and TRBJ2-7, the complete variable domain is DAGVTQSPTHLIKTRGQQVTLRCSPISGHKSVSWYQQVLGQGPQFIFQYYEKEERGRGNFPDRFSARQFPNYSSELNVNALLLGDSALYLCASSLELAASYEQYFGPGTRLTVT.

The chain recombines TRBV5-1 with TRBJ2-3; 10 bases are a match to TRBD1. V dropped 4 bases and J dropped 1; count of bases not matched to a gene: 3. CDR1 SGHRS and CDR2 YFSETQ come from the germline V gene. This CDR3 comprises 15 residues. The CDR3 DNA reads TGCGCCAGCAGCACCGGGACAGGGGGCACAGATACGCAGTATTTT. Its translation is CASSTGTGGTDTQYF.

The CDR3 sequence: CASSLTGGSDYGYTF. The CDR3 DNA reads TGTGCCAGCAGCTTAACGGGGGGCAGCGACTATGGCTACACCTTC. The chain links TRBV7-3 to TRBJ1-2; maybe TRBD1 (6 bases). Germline values: CDR1 SGHTA, CDR2 FQGTGA. The V end lost 0 bases, the J end lost 3 bases, and 11 bases lay between the germline ends. The CDR3 runs to 15 residues.

Turning to this clone: Other DNA sequences in this specimen translate into the identical CDR3. V gene TRBV6-5 combines with J gene TRBJ2-3; no clear D gene. Deletions cut 0 bases from V and 2 bases from J, with 3 bases between. The germline CDR1 and CDR2 sequences are MNHEY and SVGAGI. CDR3 size: 13 residues. This CDR3 is CASSYSFTDTQYF. The CDR3 nucleotides are TGTGCCAGCAGTTACTCATTCACAGATACGCAGTATTTT.

The rearrangement links TRBV9 to TRBJ2-1; D remains unclear. Germline CDR1 reads SGDLS; CDR2 reads YYNGEE. The CDR3 has 14 amino acids. Trimming stripped 0 bases from V and 0 bases from J, with 4 bases between. Here the CDR3 reads CASSVAVSYNEQFF. The CDR3 coding sequence is TGTGCCAGCAGCGTAGCGGTCTCCTACAATGAGCAGTTCTTC.

The rearrangement joins TRBV28 to TRBJ2-7; TRBD2 aligns across 8 bases. After removal of 0 bases from V and 7 bases from J, the junction contained 17 bases not matched to a gene. The CDR3 extends over 18 amino acids. The germline V gene has CDR1 MDHEN and CDR2 SYDVKM. The CDR3 DNA follows: TGTGCCAGCAGTTTATGGGGTAGCGGGACTTCGTTTGGGGTAGAGCAGTACTTC. Its protein product is CASSLWGSGTSFGVEQYF.

This sequence joins TRBV27 and TRBJ1-5; no clear D gene. The CDR3 spans 14 residues. V lost 2 bases to trimming and J lost 3 bases, with 8 bases between them. CDR1 and CDR2 from the germline V gene are MNHEY and SMNVEV (reference sequence). CDR3 sequence (DNA): TGTGCCAGCAGTTTACTGGGTATCAATCAGCCCCAGCATTTT. It encodes CASSLLGINQPQHF.

This chain uses TRBV16 with TRBJ1-1, with D perhaps matching TRBD1 (6 bases). V lost 4 bases, J lost 10 bases, and 13 bases lay in between. The CDR3 loop spans 12 amino acids. Germline V gene sequence: CDR1 KGHSY, CDR2 FQNENV. CDR3 coding DNA: TGTGCCAGCAGCCGGGGAGGGGGTGCAGCTTTCTTT. It codes for CASSRGGGAAFF.

The chain recombines TRBV21-1 with TRBJ2-7; the D segment call TRBD1 is taken from the table without a DNA check. TRBV21-1 represents a pseudogene. The CDR3 has 17 residues. CDR3 amino acids: CASSNPGTGVLGWEQYF. In DNA, the CDR3 is TGTGCCAGCAGCAATCCCGGGACAGGGGTCCTGGGGTGGGAGCAGTACTTC.

Remarks on this clone: This sample also contains other DNA sequences that code for the same CDR3. The chain has TRBV7-9 and TRBJ2-7; D is unresolved. Germline CDR1 reads SEHNR; CDR2 reads FQNEAQ (reference sequence). Deletions cut 5 bases from V and 3 bases from J, with 5 bases between. This CDR3 spans 11 amino acids. CDR3 nucleotides: TGTGCCAGCAGCCTAAGCTACGAGCAGTACTTC. Amino acids: CASSLSYEQYF. The entire variable domain, with the rest obtained from reference TRBV7-9 and TRBJ2-7, is as follows: DTGVSQNPRHKITKRGQNVTFRCDPISEHNRLYWYRQTLGQGPEFLTYFQNEAQLEKSRLLSDRFSAERPKGSFSTLEIQRTEQGDSAMYLCASSLSYEQYFGPGTRLTVT.

The rearrangement joins TRBV27 to TRBJ2-1, with 7 bases fitting TRBD2. The CDR3 consists of 14 residues. The V gene's germline CDR1 is MNHEY and CDR2 SMNVEV (reference sequence). V was clipped by 7 bases and J by 8 bases; unmatched bases: 11. The DNA of the CDR3 is TGTGCCAGCACCACGAGGACGGGAGGACATGAGCAGTTCTTC. This sequence encodes CASTTRTGGHEQFF.

On this clone: The sample has other DNA sequences that encode this CDR3 too. J is TRBJ1-2 and V is TRBV29-1; TRBD1 is a possible D gene (5 bases). The V and J ends lost 6 bases and 4 bases respectively, with 9 bases between them. Germline CDR1 SQVTM, CDR2 ANQGSEA. The CDR3 loop spans 11 amino acids. In DNA form, the CDR3 reads TGCAGCGTGGGGGAGGGCTATGGCTACACCTTC. It specifies CSVGEGYGYTF.

This chain connects TRBV6-1 to TRBJ2-7; a possible D gene is TRBD2 (5 bases). CDR1 is MNHNS and CDR2 is SASEGT in the germline V gene. The V end was cut by 4 bases, the J end by 6 bases, with 13 bases between. This CDR3 contains 13 residues. The CDR3 sequence: CASSASEGTEQYF. CDR3 bases: TGTGCCAGCAGTGCCTCCGAGGGAACCGAGCAGTACTTC.

The gene calls are TRBV28 and TRBJ1-6; the D is unclear. The V end was cut by 4 bases, the J end by 4 bases, with 2 bases between. The CDR3 extends over 12 amino acids. Germline assignment: CDR1 MDHEN and CDR2 SYDVKM. The DNA of the CDR3 is TGTGCCAGCAGTTCGTATAATTCACCCCTCCACTTT. Its protein product is CASSSYNSPLHF.

This chain links TRBV29-1 with TRBJ1-1; tentative D call: TRBD1 (5 bases). This CDR3 region has 14 residues. The ends were cut back, 7 bases at V and 6 bases at J, with 21 bases in the middle. CDR1 and CDR2 (germline): SQVTM, ANQGSEA. CDR3 protein: CSDHRGEGRAEAFF. The CDR3 nucleotides read TGCAGCGACCACCGCGGAGAGGGGCGGGCTGAAGCTTTCTTT.

This chain joins TRBV27 and TRBJ2-2, with D perhaps TRBD1 (6 bases). CDR3 length: 15 amino acids. Per germline, CDR1 MNHEY and CDR2 SMNVEV (reference sequence). The V gene lost 4 bases and the J gene lost 3 bases, with 12 bases spanning the gap. CDR3 sequence reads: CASSSRQEYTGELFF. The DNA of the CDR3 is TGTGCCAGCAGTTCACGACAGGAATACACCGGGGAGCTGTTTTTT.

The DNA of the CDR3 is TGCGCCAGCAGCCAAGATAACAGGGAGATTCCCAACTATGGCTACACCTTC. It yields the protein CASSQDNREIPNYGYTF. The chain combines TRBV4-3 with TRBJ1-2, with D perhaps matching TRBD1 (6 bases). This CDR3 region has 17 residues. The ends were cut back, 0 bases at V and 2 bases at J, with 16 bases in the middle. In germline, CDR1 is LGHNA, CDR2 YSLEER.

On this clone itself: Other DNA variants within this sample encode the same CDR3. This chain joins TRBV9 and TRBJ1-6; 7 bases are shared with TRBD1. The germline V gene has CDR1 SGDLS and CDR2 YYNGEE. After removal of 3 bases from V and 7 bases from J, the junction contained 4 bases not matched to a gene. The CDR3 is 14 amino acids. The CDR3 nucleotides read TGTGCCAGCAGCGGGACAGGCGTGAATTCACCCCTCCACTTT. Translation: CASSGTGVNSPLHF.

The V and J genes are TRBV7-6 and TRBJ2-5, with unresolved D. Per the germline V gene, CDR1 is SGHVS and CDR2 is FNYEAQ. V was trimmed by 5 bases and J by 2 bases, leaving 15 bases between them. The CDR3 loop spans 15 amino acids. The CDR3 bases are TGTGCCAGCAGCCCGTTGGGGTATACTCAAGAGACCCAGTACTTC. Its translation: CASSPLGYTQETQYF. Full variable domain (rest looked up from reference TRBV7-6 and TRBJ2-5): GAGVSQSPRYKVTKRGQDVALRCDPISGHVSLYWYRQALGQGPEFLTYFNYEAQQDKSGLPNDRFSAERPEGSISTLTIQRTEQRDSAMYRCASSPLGYTQETQYFGPGTRLLVL.

CDR3 nucleotide sequence: TGTGCCAGCAGTGACTCGGGCGGGATCGTAGCGGGAGGGAGGTCCTACAATGAGCAGTTCTTC. Its protein product is CASSDSGGIVAGGRSYNEQFF. This chain uses TRBV6-4 with TRBJ2-1; 11 bases match TRBD2. This CDR3 spans 21 amino acids. Trimming cost V 0 bases and J 1 base; bases outside gene matches: 14. Germline V gene data show CDR1 as MRHNA and CDR2 as SNTAGT.

The chain employs TRBV2 and TRBJ1-3; 11 bases align to TRBD1. Losses at the gene ends were 7 bases for V and 2 bases for J; bases not matched to a gene: 7. In germline, CDR1 is SNHLY, CDR2 FYNNEI. This CDR3 comprises 16 residues. The CDR3 sequence is CASIGRGQGAGNTIYF. The DNA of the CDR3 is TGTGCCAGCATCGGAAGGGGACAGGGGGCTGGAAACACCATATATTTT. The variable domain in full, with the rest retrieved from reference TRBV2 and TRBJ1-3, is EPEVTQTPSHQVTQMGQEVILRCVPISNHLYFYWYRQILGQKVEFLVSFYNNEISEKSEIFDDQFSVERPDGSNFTLKIRSTKLEDSAMYFCASIGRGQGAGNTIYFGEGSWLTVV.

The chain couples TRBV27 to TRBJ2-2; D gene unclear. This CDR3 has 13 residues. Germline lookup yields CDR1 MNHEY and CDR2 SMNVEV (reference sequence). Trimming stripped 5 bases from V and 5 bases from J, with 9 bases between. CDR3 nucleotides: TGTGCCAGCAGTCCACTCAAGACCGGGGAGCTGTTTTTT. It is translated as CASSPLKTGELFF.

The chain couples TRBV29-1 to TRBJ2-3; D is possibly TRBD2 (6 bases). V lost 6 bases and J lost 2, with 18 bases in between. The CDR3 extends over 15 amino acids. Germline assignment: CDR1 SQVTM and CDR2 ANQGSEA. The CDR3 DNA follows: TGCAGCGTCGGAATGGAGGGCTCTTACACAGATACGCAGTATTTT. This translates into CSVGMEGSYTDTQYF.